This TCR beta chain was profiled in a study of T-cell memory formation after mild COVID-19. TCRdb analysed the 5' RACE reads with MiXCR anew, one entry per CDR3 protein. The sample shows around 62,000 distinct CDR3 sequences, about 30% of them seen only once. Germline V lookup: CDR1 MRHNA, CDR2 SNTAGT. This CDR3 comprises 17 residues. The J segment lost 4 bases and the V segment lost 0 bases, leaving 5 bases of the junction unmatched. The study, taken as a whole, reports: Researchers could not confirm that second-wave clones peaking on day 37 targeted SARS-CoV-2. The main location of contracting CD4+ clones was CM and EM, and that of contracting CD8+ clones was EMRA.

This clonotype was counted a few times. Its antigen is unidentified. The TCR was taken from a man aged 18 to 30 who had mild COVID-19 (a few samples of this study predate the infection). Cell type and time point are not known. Sequenced: PBMCs or a T cell subset sorted from them (not recorded which). The gene calls are TRBV6-4 and TRBJ2-2, with TRBD1 matching 10 bases. The CDR3 reads CASSDSKGQGSTGELFF. In DNA form, the CDR3 reads TGTGCCAGCAGTGACTCGAAGGGACAGGGGAGCACCGGGGAGCTGTTTTTT.